Included here is one T cell receptor (beta chain) sequence, with context. Its antigen is still unknown. The stimulus was an HIV-1 Gag 15-mer peptide pool, 0.85 to 1 ug/peptide/mL. Sorting of responding CD4+ T cells relied on upregulated CD40 ligand together with CD69. This entry comes from a study of persistence of HIV-infected CD4 T cells. Between the trimmed V and J ends, which lost 2 bases and 6 bases, there was a span of 7 bases. The CDR3 extends over 13 amino acids. This was the immunoSEQ version 4 assay in survey mode. TCRdb's table, derived via immunoSEQ multiplex PCR, lists solely in-frame clones and lacks some. The sample holds 25,000 to 35,000 clones, 70% seen once. Findings of the study overall: Proviral oligoclonality tracked with TCR oligoclonality within the same sorted cells.

The material was CD4+ T cells sorted from PBMCs after approximately 18-hour stimulation, obtained from a patient who received antiretroviral therapy. V usage is TRBV12-3 or TRBV12-4 and J usage is TRBJ2-2, with D uncertain. The sequence was obtained from an adult man with HIV who was CMV-seropositive. The CDR3 here is CASSLTRSGELFF. DNA of the CDR3: TGTGCCAGCAGTTTAACCCGGTCCGGGGAGCTGTTTTTT.